This passage covers 29 T cell receptor beta chains from one sample sequenced in a study of T cell changes during pregnancy in multiple sclerosis. This table comes from immunoSEQ multiplex PCR, and its TCRdb copy is limited to in-frame clones, with some not included. The repertoire holds about 100,000 clones, with about 89% as singletons. Specimen: peripheral blood, collected after pregnancy. These receptors were taken from a female donor with multiple sclerosis, enrolled in a pregnancy study.

Comment on this clone: The junction differs from germline at one of its ends, possibly a read error. The V and J genes are TRBV7-7 and TRBJ2-2; 12 bases line up with TRBD2. The germline gives CDR1 SSHAT, CDR2 FNYEAQ (reference sequence). This CDR3 has 15 amino acids. CDR3 nucleotide sequence: TGTGCTAGCAGCCCTAGCGGGGGGGCAGGCGGGGAGCTGTTTTTT. Translation: CASSPSGGAGGELFF.

The V call is TRBV7-8, the J call TRBJ2-3; 15 bases map to TRBD2. Germline V lookup: CDR1 SGHVS, CDR2 FQNEAQ. The CDR3 has 16 amino acids. After removal of 5 bases from V and 6 bases from J, the junction contained 6 bases not matched to a gene. DNA for the CDR3: TGTGCCAGCAGCCGGGGACTAGCGGGGGGCGGCGATACGCAGTATTTT. Protein sequence: CASSRGLAGGGDTQYF.

The chain is built from TRBV7-8 and TRBJ2-1, with a weak D call TRBD1 (5 bases). The germline CDR1 and CDR2 sequences are SGHVS and FQNEAQ. Deletions cut 2 bases from V and 6 bases from J, with 5 bases between. The CDR3 spans 12 residues. CDR3 in amino acids: CASSLQGNEQFF. DNA of the CDR3: TGTGCCAGCAGCTTACAGGGCAATGAGCAGTTCTTC.

This clone was detected only once. The chain couples TRBV2 to TRBJ2-7; the match to TRBD2 covers 8 bases. CDR3 size: 13 residues. V was clipped by 7 bases and J by 0 bases; unmatched bases: 2. Germline values: CDR1 SNHLY, CDR2 FYNNEI. CDR3 in DNA: TGTGCCAGCAAGGCGGGGGGCTCCTACGAGCAGTACTTC. Amino acids: CASKAGGSYEQYF.

The chain is built from TRBV25-1 and TRBJ1-5, with TRBD1 identical over 8 bases. The CDR3 sequence is 15 residues long. The ends lost 3 bases at V and 6 bases at J; junction bases unmatched: 7. CDR1 is MGHDK and CDR2 is SYGVNS in the germline V gene. DNA of the CDR3: TGTGCCAGCAGTGATGGACAGGGAATAGGTCAGCCCCAGCATTTT. Its protein product is CASSDGQGIGQPQHF.

V usage is TRBV27 and J usage is TRBJ2-1, with 9 bases lining up with TRBD2. Germline CDR1 MNHEY, CDR2 SMNVEV (reference sequence). The J segment lost 10 bases and the V segment lost 2 bases, leaving 9 bases of the junction unmatched. The CDR3 runs to 15 residues. The CDR3 DNA is TGTGCCAGCAGTTTAACCGGCGGGGGGGTCCGGGAGCAGTTCTTC. It encodes CASSLTGGGVREQFF.

J is TRBJ1-1 and V is TRBV7-9; no firm D call. Trimming took off 5 bases at V and 1 base at J, with 11 bases between the two ends. Germline V gene data show CDR1 as SEHNR and CDR2 as FQNEAQ (reference sequence). The CDR3 sequence is 14 residues long. Here the CDR3 DNA reads TGTGCCAGCAGCCTAAGCAGGAAGAACACTGAAGCTTTCTTT. Amino acids: CASSLSRKNTEAFF.

V and J are TRBV6-1 and TRBJ1-2; 8 nucleotides match TRBD1. Losses at the gene ends were 2 bases for V and 2 bases for J; bases not matched to a gene: 4. The CDR3 spans 15 residues. The germline gives CDR1 MNHNS, CDR2 SASEGT. The CDR3 reads CASSEYGQGNYGYTF. The CDR3 DNA reads as TGTGCCAGCAGTGAATACGGACAGGGAAACTATGGCTACACCTTC.

The chain uses TRBV2 and TRBJ2-7, with D possibly being TRBD1 (6 bases). The V and J ends lost 5 bases and 5 bases respectively, with 13 bases between them. Germline V CDR1 and CDR2: SNHLY, FYNNEI. This CDR3 comprises 13 residues. CDR3 residues: CASSIQGYNEQYF. For the CDR3, the DNA is TGTGCCAGCAGTATACAGGGTTACAACGAGCAGTACTTC.

This sequence joins TRBV5-4 and TRBJ2-1; no definite D call. The CDR3 has 11 amino acids. Trimming removed 4 bases from V and 4 bases from J, with 3 bases in between. CDR1 and CDR2 (germline): SGHNT, YYREEE (reference sequence). CDR3 nucleotides: TGTGCCAGCAGCCGGTACAATGAGCAGTTCTTC. This encodes CASSRYNEQFF.

This chain connects TRBV1 to TRBJ2-3; the table assigns TRBD2, which was not confirmed against the DNA. TRBV1 is a pseudogene. The CDR3 totals 14 residues. This CDR3 reads CTSSPGGVTDTQYF. The CDR3 nucleotides read TGCACCAGCAGCCCGGGGGGGGTCACAGATACGCAGTATTTT.

The CDR3 reads CASSLAGEHGYTF. CDR3 coding DNA: TGTGCCAGCAGCTTGGCAGGGGAACATGGCTACACCTTC. The V gene is TRBV5-4, the J gene TRBJ1-2; D is perhaps TRBD1 (6 bases). This CDR3 has 13 residues. V was cut by 0 bases and J by 6 bases, with 9 bases left in between. The germline gives CDR1 SGHNT, CDR2 YYREEE (reference sequence). The full variable domain, with the rest looked up from reference TRBV5-4 and TRBJ1-2, is ETGVTQSPTHLIKTRGQQVTLRCSSQSGHNTVSWYQQALGQGPQFIFQYYREEENGRGNFPPRFSGLQFPNYSSELNVNALELDDSALYLCASSLAGEHGYTFGSGTRLTVV.

For the CDR3, the DNA is TGCGCCAGCAGCTTGGCCCAGGTCGATACGCAGTATTTT. Translated, it gives CASSLAQVDTQYF. The V and J genes are TRBV5-1 and TRBJ2-3, with D unclear. V was cut by 0 bases and J by 6 bases, with 8 bases left in between. The germline V gene has CDR1 SGHRS and CDR2 YFSETQ. CDR3 length equals 13 residues.

This clone has only a few counts. V is TRBV21-1 and J is TRBJ1-3. TRBV21-1 is labeled a pseudogene. This CDR3 is built from 13 residues. The CDR3: CARANAGRTEKGF. The CDR3 DNA sequence: TGTGCCAGAGCCAACGCGGGACGGACGGAAAAGGGGTTT.

The genes are TRBV5-1 and TRBJ1-2; 9 nucleotides align to TRBD1. The CDR3 runs to 15 residues. Per the germline V gene, CDR1 is SGHRS and CDR2 is YFSETQ. The ends lost 0 bases at V and 7 bases at J; junction bases unmatched: 7. In DNA, the CDR3 is TGCGCCAGCAGCTTGGGGTTACAGGGGGCAGCTGGCTACACCTTC. Its protein product is CASSLGLQGAAGYTF.

This sequence joins TRBV7-5 and TRBJ2-4; the table names TRBD2, a call not compared with the DNA. TRBV7-5 is a recognized pseudogene. The CDR3 covers 20 residues. In DNA, the CDR3 is TGTGCCAGAAGCTTAGACGTCGAAACTCCCCTCCCTCTAGCCAAAAACATTCAGTACTTC. Amino acid sequence: CARSLDVETPLPLAKNIQYF.

This clone has just one count. For the CDR3, the DNA is TGTGCCAGCAGCGTAGGGGCTAGCGGGGGTGCCAAAAACATTCAGTACTTC. As protein: CASSVGASGGAKNIQYF. The chain joins TRBV9 to TRBJ2-4; 10 nucleotides match TRBD2. This CDR3 spans 17 amino acids. Trimming took 0 bases from V and 1 from J; bases not matched to a gene: 4. The germline CDR1 and CDR2 sequences are SGDLS and YYNGEE. Full variable domain (missing parts from reference TRBV9 and TRBJ2-4): DSGVTQTPKHLITATGQRVTLRCSPRSGDLSVYWYQQSLDQGLQFLIQYYNGEERAKGNILERFSAQQFPDLHSELNLSSLELGDSALYFCASSVGASGGAKNIQYFGAGTRLSVL.

In its sample, this clone was seen once. The genes are TRBV2 and TRBJ1-3; TRBD1 matches at 7 bases. Losses at the gene ends were 7 bases for V and 0 bases for J; bases not matched to a gene: 3. The length of the CDR3 is 14 residues. Per germline, CDR1 SNHLY and CDR2 FYNNEI. Here the CDR3 reads CASKDRTSGNTIYF. DNA of the CDR3: TGTGCCAGCAAGGACAGGACCTCTGGAAACACCATATATTTT.

In DNA form, the CDR3 reads TGTGCCAGCAGCTTGTCCTACGGGGAGCTGTTTTTT. Its protein product is CASSLSYGELFF. This chain uses TRBV5-6 with TRBJ2-2; no clear D. The CDR3 covers 12 residues. The germline gives CDR1 SGHDT, CDR2 YYEEEE. Trimming cost V 1 base and J 7 bases, with 5 bases left between them. The complete variable domain, with remaining parts taken from reference TRBV5-6 and TRBJ2-2, reads DAGVTQSPTHLIKTRGQQVTLRCSPKSGHDTVSWYQQALGQGPQFIFQYYEEEERQRGNFPDRFSGHQFPNYSSELNVNALLLGDSALYLCASSLSYGELFFGEGSRLTVL.

J is TRBJ2-7 and V is TRBV7-9, with no clear D. Germline CDR1 reads SEHNR; CDR2 reads FQNEAQ (reference sequence). Trimming pared 1 base from V and 7 bases from J, leaving 8 bases between. This CDR3 is built from 12 residues. DNA of the CDR3: TGTGCCAGCAGCTTAGATATGTATGAGCAGTACTTC. Translation: CASSLDMYEQYF. The entire variable domain, with the rest obtained from reference TRBV7-9 and TRBJ2-7, is as follows: DTGVSQNPRHKITKRGQNVTFRCDPISEHNRLYWYRQTLGQGPEFLTYFQNEAQLEKSRLLSDRFSAERPKGSFSTLEIQRTEQGDSAMYLCASSLDMYEQYFGPGTRLTVT.

The chain couples TRBV25-1 to TRBJ1-4; weak D call: TRBD1 (6 bases). Trimming left V 9 bases short and J 5 bases short, with 13 bases between. The CDR3 has 13 amino acids. From germline, CDR1 is MGHDK and CDR2 SYGVNS. CDR3 loop: CASRGGANEKLFF. The CDR3 nucleotides are TGTGCCAGTCGGGGGGGGGCCAATGAAAAACTGTTTTTT.

This rearrangement joins TRBV5-1 to TRBJ2-5; TRBD2 aligns across 9 bases. V lost 6 bases, J lost 7 bases, and 25 bases stayed unmatched. Germline CDR1 reads SGHRS; CDR2 reads YFSETQ. The CDR3 is 19 amino acids. DNA of the CDR3: TGCGCCAGCATTGACGGGGGGACTAGCCGTTTGGCAAATGGGGGGACCCAGTACTTC. Translating gives CASIDGGTSRLANGGTQYF.

The CDR3 DNA reads TGTGCCAGCAGCCCTCTTAGCGGGGGAGCCTCCTACGAGCAGTACTTC. Its translation: CASSPLSGGASYEQYF. The V and J genes are TRBV7-6 and TRBJ2-7; 9 positions match TRBD2. The CDR3 has 16 amino acids. V shed 5 bases and J 0 bases; nucleotides not matched to a gene: 8. Germline CDR1 is SGHVS and CDR2 is FNYEAQ.

The genes are TRBV11-3 and TRBJ1-1; 10 positions match TRBD1. Looked up from germline, CDR1 is SGHNT and CDR2 is YENEEA. With V trimmed by 3 bases and J by 0 bases, 16 bases remained unmatched. The CDR3 contains 20 residues. CDR3 sequence: CASSFRRPQTGGYMNTEAFF. CDR3 DNA sequence: TGTGCCAGCAGCTTTCGAAGGCCCCAGACAGGGGGCTACATGAACACTGAAGCTTTCTTT.

The V gene is TRBV30, the J gene TRBJ1-5; TRBD1 might be the D (5 bases). Germline V gene data show CDR1 as GTSNPN and CDR2 as SVGIG (reference sequence). There are 14 residues in the CDR3. The ends were cut back, 0 bases at V and 5 bases at J, with 11 bases in the middle. CDR3 amino acids: CAWSVPRDYQPQHF. DNA of the CDR3: TGTGCCTGGAGTGTACCCAGGGACTATCAGCCCCAGCATTTT.

This clone was picked up one time. V usage is TRBV2 and J usage is TRBJ2-3; possible D gene TRBD2, 7 bases. The CDR3 is made up of 15 amino acids. Germline values: CDR1 SNHLY, CDR2 FYNNEI. Trimming cost V 3 bases and J 6 bases, with 16 bases left between them. CDR3 amino acids: CASSDAGANYDTQYF. CDR3 nucleotides: TGTGCCAGCAGTGATGCGGGGGCCAACTACGATACGCAGTATTTT.

Concerning this clone: The junction departs from the called germline gene at one end, perhaps through a read error. The gene calls are TRBV30 and TRBJ1-2, with 9 bases matching TRBD1. The CDR3 length is 12 residues. The germline V gene has CDR1 GTSNPN and CDR2 SVGIG (reference sequence). The CDR3 region is CAWSVQGAGVAF. The CDR3 DNA is TGTGCCTGGAGTGTACAGGGGGCGGGGGTCGCCTTC.

CDR3 bases: TGTGCCCGCCTCGAGGTGGCGGCAACTAATGAAAAACTGTTTTTT. It specifies CARLEVAATNEKLFF. This rearrangement joins TRBV30 to TRBJ1-4; D is unresolved. Trimming took off 8 bases at V and 0 bases at J, with 16 bases between the two ends. The CDR3 has 15 amino acids. Germline CDR1 and CDR2: GTSNPN and SVGIG (reference sequence).

The gene calls are TRBV5-6 and TRBJ1-4, with D perhaps matching TRBD1 (5 bases). Germline assignment: CDR1 SGHDT and CDR2 YYEEEE. V lost 3 bases and J 8 bases, leaving 14 bases between the germline ends. This CDR3 spans 14 amino acids. In DNA, the CDR3 is TGTGCCAGCAGCTCAGGGTCGGGCATCGAAAAACTGTTTTTT. Amino acid sequence: CASSSGSGIEKLFF.